Shown below are 26 T cell receptor beta chains from a single sample sequenced in a study of cytomegalovirus exposure and HLA in healthy donors. TCRdb's copy holds only in-frame clones and misses some; the assay was immunoSEQ multiplex PCR. The sample consists of about 220,000 clones, 88% of them appearing once. Sequenced input: PBMCs. The receptors were gathered from a woman aged 18 to 35 in good health and CMV-seronegative.

This clone has a handful of counts. CDR3 sequence reads: CASSDSPQGNDGYTF. The CDR3, as DNA: TGTGCCAGCAGTGACAGTCCACAGGGCAACGATGGCTACACCTTC. The J gene is TRBJ1-2, the V gene TRBV6-4, with a weak D call TRBD1 (6 bases). The germline CDR1 and CDR2 sequences are MRHNA and SNTAGT. V dropped 2 bases and J dropped 6 bases, with 16 bases sitting between them. The CDR3 runs 15 residues.

The J gene is TRBJ2-1, the V gene TRBV5-1, with a possible D match to TRBD1 (6 bases). CDR1 SGHRS and CDR2 YFSETQ come from the germline V gene. V lost 4 bases to trimming and J lost 9 bases, with 14 bases between them. This CDR3 has 13 amino acids. Written as DNA, the CDR3 is TGCGCCAGCAGCGCGTTAACAGGGAGTGAGCAGTTCTTC. Amino acid sequence: CASSALTGSEQFF.

This rearrangement joins TRBV15 to TRBJ2-3, with 7 bases matching TRBD2. This CDR3 is built from 18 residues. Germline loops: CDR1 LNHNV, CDR2 YYDKDF (reference sequence). V shed 3 bases and J 2 bases; nucleotides not matched to a gene: 14. The DNA of the CDR3 is TGTGCCACCAGCAGTCCCGCCTTTGGGAGCGGGACCACAGATACGCAGTATTTT. Its protein is CATSSPAFGSGTTDTQYF.

J is TRBJ1-2 and V is TRBV4-3; 9 nucleotides agree with TRBD1. Germline CDR1 and CDR2: LGHNA and YSLEER. J lost 3 bases, V lost 1 base, and 9 bases had no gene match. The CDR3 is 17 residues long. CDR3 in amino acids: CASSQVGGQGKYYGYTF. The CDR3 DNA follows: TGCGCCAGCAGCCAAGTTGGGGGACAGGGAAAATACTATGGCTACACCTTC.

This clone was observed a single time. The chain employs TRBV19 and TRBJ2-7, with TRBD2 matching over 10 bases. In germline, CDR1 is LNHDA, CDR2 SQIVND (reference sequence). J was trimmed by 0 bases and V by 5 bases; bases with no gene match: 1. The CDR3 has 14 amino acids. The CDR3 spells CASSWTSGSYEQYF. The CDR3 DNA is TGTGCCAGTAGTTGGACTAGCGGCTCCTACGAGCAGTACTTC.

This chain uses TRBV5-6 with TRBJ2-7; 11 bases match TRBD1. The length of the CDR3 is 15 residues. From germline, CDR1 is SGHDT and CDR2 YYEEEE. V shed 2 bases and J 3 bases; nucleotides not matched to a gene: 4. CDR3 nucleotides: TGTGCCAGCAGCTTTACGGGACAGGGGGTCTACGAGCAGTACTTC. It encodes CASSFTGQGVYEQYF. Looking up the rest from reference TRBV5-6 and TRBJ2-7 gives the full variable domain: DAGVTQSPTHLIKTRGQQVTLRCSPKSGHDTVSWYQQALGQGPQFIFQYYEEEERQRGNFPDRFSGHQFPNYSSELNVNALLLGDSALYLCASSFTGQGVYEQYFGPGTRLTVT.

J is TRBJ2-3 and V is TRBV15; D is undetermined. CDR3 length: 15 amino acids. Germline CDR1 is LNHNV and CDR2 is YYDKDF (reference sequence). V lost 1 base to trimming and J lost 2 bases, with 10 bases between them. CDR3 DNA: TGTGCCACCAGCAGAGTTATGGCCAACACAGATACGCAGTATTTT. It codes for CATSRVMANTDTQYF.

The chain joins TRBV7-9 to TRBJ1-2; D might be TRBD1 (6 bases). This CDR3 has 15 residues. Germline V gene data show CDR1 as SEHNR and CDR2 as FQNEAQ (reference sequence). The V and J ends lost 5 bases and 4 bases respectively, with 17 bases between them. DNA of the CDR3: TGTGCCAGCAGCGAACAGGGTTTATTACGCTATGGCTACACCTTC. Amino acid sequence: CASSEQGLLRYGYTF.

The chain joins TRBV9 to TRBJ2-1; 7 bases align to TRBD2. The ends lost 6 bases at V and 5 bases at J; junction bases unmatched: 8. The CDR3 has 14 residues. Germline values: CDR1 SGDLS, CDR2 YYNGEE. CDR3 sequence reads: CASTSGTNDNEQFF. The CDR3 DNA reads as TGTGCCAGCACCTCGGGGACTAACGACAATGAGCAGTTCTTC.

This chain links TRBV7-2 with TRBJ2-3; 10 positions agree with TRBD1. V was clipped by 3 bases and J by 5 bases; unmatched bases: 8. The length of the CDR3 is 16 residues. Looked up from germline, CDR1 is SGHTA and CDR2 is FQGNSA. DNA of the CDR3: TGTGCCAGCAGCTTCACCGGGACAGGGGACTTAGATACGCAGTATTTT. It translates to CASSFTGTGDLDTQYF.

This chain joins TRBV6-1 and TRBJ2-7; 7 positions match TRBD2. CDR1 and CDR2 (germline): MNHNS, SASEGT. The CDR3 is 10 residues long. J gave up 6 bases and V 8 bases, and 1 base lay outside the gene matches. The CDR3 DNA is TGTGCCAGCTCGGGGGGCGAGCAGTACTTC. Protein sequence: CASSGGEQYF.

The rearrangement uses TRBV2 and TRBJ2-3; TRBD2 matches 9 bases. The CDR3 runs 17 residues. The germline V gene has CDR1 SNHLY and CDR2 FYNNEI. V was clipped by 2 bases and J by 5 bases; unmatched bases: 11. The CDR3 spells CASSESSGRGGKDTQYF. CDR3 bases: TGTGCCAGCAGTGAAAGTAGCGGGAGAGGGGGCAAAGATACGCAGTATTTT.

The chain joins TRBV12-2 to TRBJ2-7; the D call of TRBD1 is as the table states it, not checked on the DNA. TRBV12-2 is tagged as a pseudogene. The CDR3 is 14 amino acids. The CDR3 sequence is CASRCRDRRVEQYF. CDR3 sequence (DNA): TGTGCAAGTCGCTGCCGGGACAGGAGGGTCGAGCAGTACTTC.

This chain uses TRBV28 with TRBJ2-7; 10 positions match TRBD2. The CDR3 spans 16 residues. J lost 2 bases, V lost 2 bases, and 6 bases had no gene match. From germline, CDR1 is MDHEN and CDR2 SYDVKM. CDR3 sequence reads: CASSLGRTSGTYEQYF. CDR3 sequence (DNA): TGTGCCAGCAGTTTAGGGAGGACTAGCGGAACCTACGAGCAGTACTTC. Variable domain in full (rest from reference TRBV28 and TRBJ2-7): DVKVTQSSRYLVKRTGEKVFLECVQDMDHENMFWYRQDPGLGLRLIYFSYDVKMKEKGDIPEGYSVSREKKERFSLILESASTNQTSMYLCASSLGRTSGTYEQYFGPGTRLTVT.

The V and J genes are TRBV27 and TRBJ2-7, with 9 bases that match TRBD1. Germline V gene lookup returns CDR1 MNHEY and CDR2 SMNVEV (reference sequence). V lost 0 bases to trimming and J lost 2 bases; unmatched junction nucleotides: 2. This CDR3 is built from 15 residues. The chain's CDR3 is CASSLSDRGAYEQYF. CDR3 in DNA: TGTGCCAGCAGTTTATCCGACAGGGGGGCCTACGAGCAGTACTTC.

The chain links TRBV13 to TRBJ2-7; tentative D call: TRBD1 (5 bases). V lost 5 bases and J lost 2, with 13 bases in between. The CDR3 is made up of 14 amino acids. The germline V gene encodes CDR1 PRHDT and CDR2 FYEKMQ (reference sequence). CDR3 loop: CASSPRDRAYEQYF. The CDR3 DNA reads TGTGCCAGCAGCCCCAGGGATCGCGCCTACGAGCAGTACTTC.

The chain combines TRBV28 with TRBJ2-1, with 9 bases lining up with TRBD1. V was clipped by 3 bases and J by 4 bases; unmatched bases: 7. The CDR3 length is 16 residues. CDR1 MDHEN and CDR2 SYDVKM come from the germline V gene. CDR3 DNA: TGTGCCAGCAGTTTCTCCGGACAGGGGACGTACAATGAGCAGTTCTTC. Translation: CASSFSGQGTYNEQFF.

The chain recombines TRBV5-1 with TRBJ2-1, with a weak D call TRBD2 (6 bases). The germline CDR1 and CDR2 sequences are SGHRS and YFSETQ. V lost 0 bases and J lost 3, with 13 bases in between. The CDR3 runs 16 residues. The CDR3 spells CASSLGMMDYYNEQFF. The CDR3 DNA follows: TGCGCCAGCAGCTTGGGAATGATGGACTACTACAATGAGCAGTTCTTC. Complete variable domain (other parts from reference TRBV5-1 and TRBJ2-1): KAGVTQTPRYLIKTRGQQVTLSCSPISGHRSVSWYQQTPGQGLQFLFEYFSETQRNKGNFPGRFSGRQFSNSRSEMNVSTLELGDSALYLCASSLGMMDYYNEQFFGPGTRLTVL.

The CDR3 DNA sequence: TGTGCCAGCAGCTTAGAAGTTGACTTGAACACTGAAGCTTTCTTT. Protein sequence: CASSLEVDLNTEAFF. The chain employs TRBV11-2 and TRBJ1-1; D unresolved. The CDR3 consists of 15 residues. Trimming removed 0 bases from V and 0 bases from J, with 8 bases in between. The V gene's germline CDR1 is SGHAT and CDR2 FQNNGV.

The V and J genes are TRBV11-2 and TRBJ2-5; 12 bases agree with TRBD1. Germline CDR1 reads SGHAT; CDR2 reads FQNNGV. CDR3 length: 15 amino acids. The V gene end was trimmed by 4 bases and the J gene end by 5 bases; junction bases not matched to a gene: 5. The CDR3 nucleotides read TGTGCCAGCAGCTCCGGGACAGGGGGCCAGGAGACCCAGTACTTC. The encoded protein is CASSSGTGGQETQYF. The full variable domain, its missing parts supplied by reference TRBV11-2 and TRBJ2-5, is EAGVAQSPRYKIIEKRQSVAFWCNPISGHATLYWYQQILGQGPKLLIQFQNNGVVDDSQLPKDRFSAERLKGVDSTLKIQPAKLEDSAVYLCASSSGTGGQETQYFGPGTRLLVL.

This clone was detected once. The chain uses TRBV7-3 and TRBJ2-5; 11 bases fit TRBD1. This CDR3 is built from 15 residues. Germline assignment: CDR1 SGHTA and CDR2 FQGTGA. Trimming took 4 bases from V and 4 from J; bases not matched to a gene: 5. The chain's CDR3 is CASSSAGTGGETQYF. The CDR3 DNA is TGTGCCAGCAGCTCCGCCGGGACAGGGGGAGAGACCCAGTACTTC.

The rearrangement uses TRBV11-1 and TRBJ2-5; TRBD2 matches at 10 bases. The germline CDR1 and CDR2 sequences are SGHAT and FQDESV (reference sequence). This CDR3 spans 16 amino acids. Unmatched junction bases numbered 13, after V lost 3 bases and J lost 9 bases. The CDR3 nucleotides read TGTGCCAGCAGCTTCCTTAGCGGGAGGATCCAAGGGGCCCAGTACTTC. It encodes CASSFLSGRIQGAQYF. The variable domain in full, with the rest retrieved from reference TRBV11-1 and TRBJ2-5, is EAEVAQSPRYKITEKSQAVAFWCDPISGHATLYWYRQILGQGPELLVQFQDESVVDDSQLPKDRFSAERLKGVDSTLKIQPAELGDSAMYLCASSFLSGRIQGAQYFGPGTRLLVL.

The chain joins TRBV9 to TRBJ2-3; TRBD2 agrees at 8 bases. The CDR3 has 16 amino acids. CDR1 and CDR2 (germline): SGDLS, YYNGEE. Unmatched junction bases numbered 6, after V lost 0 bases and J lost 3 bases. The CDR3: CASSVGLAPLTDTQYF. CDR3 bases: TGTGCCAGCAGCGTAGGACTAGCGCCTTTGACAGATACGCAGTATTTT.

V and J are TRBV6-5 and TRBJ1-1; D is undetermined. V gave up 8 bases and J gave up 5 bases, with 9 bases separating them. The CDR3 covers 11 residues. Germline CDR1 MNHEY, CDR2 SVGAGI. The CDR3 sequence: CASRPGTEAFF. The CDR3 nucleotides read TGTGCCAGCCGTCCAGGAACTGAAGCTTTCTTT.

This sequence joins TRBV7-6 and TRBJ1-1, with no clear D. The CDR3 covers 13 residues. From germline, CDR1 is SGHVS and CDR2 FNYEAQ. Trimming left V 1 base short and J 5 bases short, with 8 bases between. CDR3 nucleotide sequence: TGTGCCAGCAGCTTAGAGGAGGGAACTGAAGCTTTCTTT. It translates to CASSLEEGTEAFF.

This clone was counted a single time. The chain employs TRBV7-9 and TRBJ2-1, with D perhaps matching TRBD1 (6 bases). This CDR3 region has 14 residues. The ends were cut back, 1 base at V and 7 bases at J, with 11 bases in the middle. Germline loops: CDR1 SEHNR, CDR2 FQNEAQ (reference sequence). CDR3 protein: CASSLGGLLNEQFF. In DNA, the CDR3 is TGTGCCAGCAGCTTAGGGGGGCTTTTGAATGAGCAGTTCTTC.